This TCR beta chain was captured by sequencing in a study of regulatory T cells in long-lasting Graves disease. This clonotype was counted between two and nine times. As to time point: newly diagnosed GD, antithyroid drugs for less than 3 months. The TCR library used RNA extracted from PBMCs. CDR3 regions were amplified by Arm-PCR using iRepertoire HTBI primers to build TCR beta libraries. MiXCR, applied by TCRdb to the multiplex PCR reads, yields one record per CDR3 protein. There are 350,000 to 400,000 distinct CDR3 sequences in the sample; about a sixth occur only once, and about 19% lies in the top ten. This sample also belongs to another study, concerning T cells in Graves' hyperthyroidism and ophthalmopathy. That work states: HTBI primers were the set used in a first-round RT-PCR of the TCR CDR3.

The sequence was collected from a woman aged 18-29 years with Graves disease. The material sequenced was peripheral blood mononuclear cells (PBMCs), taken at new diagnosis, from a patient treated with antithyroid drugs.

In DNA form, the CDR3 reads TGTGCCAGCAGCTTAGGGGATGGCCCCTCGGGGGAGCAGTTCTTC. It is translated as CASSLGDGPSGEQFF. The rearrangement joins TRBV11-2 to TRBJ2-1, with a tentative D call TRBD2 (5 bases). The CDR3 sequence is 15 residues long. Between the trimmed V and J ends, which lost 1 base and 10 bases, there was a span of 17 bases. Germline CDR1 reads SGHAT; CDR2 reads FQNNGV.